This TCR beta chain appears in the sequencing data of a study of cytomegalovirus exposure and HLA in healthy donors. As for the study in general: Early released data had about 85 million unique TCRs, all coming from HLA-typed donors. The study, taken as a whole, reports: Overall, under 200 TCR beta chains were annotated as cytomegalovirus-associated. Later on, a genetic analysis was performed. It linked a missense variant in DCLRE1C with V- and J-gene trimming of TCR beta.

The germline V gene encodes CDR1 SGDLS and CDR2 YYNGEE. This CDR3 spans 17 amino acids. The ends lost 0 bases at V and 6 bases at J; junction bases unmatched: 9. Notes on this clone: Its specificity is not known.

The PCR used 60 Vbeta and 13 Jbeta primers. Authors' data handling: Counted up in a later analysis, unique TCR beta chains came to about 80 million, with around 12 million shared. Generated by immunoSEQ multiplex PCR, the TCRdb table keeps only in-frame clones and is missing some. For V, J and clone size, that table is used; D and trimming come from the DNA. The sample carries approximately 220,000 clones, around 80% recorded once. The source is a man between 18 and 35 years old in good health and CMV-seronegative. The genes are TRBV9 and TRBJ2-4; 10 bases fit TRBD2. Sequencing was carried out using PBMCs. The CDR3 DNA reads TGTGCCAGCAGCGTAGGTAATAGCGGGAGGCAGGGAAACATTCAGTACTTC. It yields the protein CASSVGNSGRQGNIQYF.